Listed below are T cell receptor beta chains from one sample, sequenced in a study of blood T cell repertoires in COVID-19. Here immunoSEQ multiplex PCR was the method, and the copy in TCRdb shows in-frame clones only, minus some. The top ten clones hold approximately 2% of a sample with 200,000 to 300,000 clones, 84% of them seen once. The sample taken for sequencing was peripheral blood. All receptors derive from a man aged 35-49 years who had recovered from COVID-19. Both conserved end residues are part of each CDR3. D genes are given only for firm matches. Size tells how often a clone was seen (once, few, many) or the class of an expanded clone, and some rows leave it out.

TRBV15,NA,TRBJ1-2,NA,CATSPRTVPMVYGYTF,TGTGCCACCAGCCCAAGGACAGTTCCAATGGTCTATGGCTACACCTTC
TRBV2,NA,TRBJ2-5,NA,CASSDVGAETQYF,TGTGCCAGCAGTGATGTAGGGGCGGAGACCCAGTACTTC
TRBV10-2,TRBD1,TRBJ1-2,few,CASRETGEDGYTF,TGCGCCAGCAGGGAAACAGGGGAGGATGGCTACACCTTC
TRBV20-1,TRBD2,TRBJ2-1,NA,CSAWTSGKEFF,TGCAGTGCTTGGACTAGCGGGAAAGAGTTCTTC
TRBV7-9,NA,TRBJ2-1,NA,CASSPSGYGEQFF,TGTGCCAGCAGCCCCAGCGGGTACGGTGAGCAGTTCTTC
TRBV9,TRBD1,TRBJ2-7,NA,CASSVRPGTGMDTYEQYF,TGTGCCAGCAGCGTACGTCCCGGGACAGGAATGGATACCTACGAGCAGTACTTC
TRBV6-2/TRBV6-3,NA,TRBJ1-1,NA,CASSYSRRAAFF,TGTGCCAGCAGTTACTCGCGCAGGGCCGCTTTCTTT
TRBV19,TRBD2,TRBJ2-7,NA,CASSSGLAGVQEQYF,TGTGCCAGTAGTAGCGGACTAGCGGGAGTTCAGGAGCAGTACTTC
TRBV12-5,TRBD1,TRBJ2-2,once,CASGLVQGDTGELFF,TGTGCTAGTGGTTTGGTGCAGGGGGACACCGGGGAGCTGTTTTTT
TRBV11-2,NA,TRBJ2-7,NA,CASSLASGDWGEQYF,TGTGCCAGCAGCTTAGCCTCAGGGGATTGGGGCGAGCAGTACTTC
TRBV27,TRBD2,TRBJ2-1,NA,CASRSGGGGYNEQFF,TGTGCCAGCAGGTCGGGCGGGGGGGGCTACAATGAGCAGTTCTTC
TRBV3-1/TRBV3-2,NA,TRBJ1-4,NA,CASSRAINEKLFF,TGTGCCAGCAGCCGGGCCATTAATGAAAAACTGTTTTTT
TRBV5-1,NA,TRBJ2-6,NA,CASSQRTGTYSGANVLTF,TGCGCCAGCAGCCAAAGGACGGGGACTTACTCTGGGGCCAACGTCCTGACTTTC
TRBV30,NA,TRBJ2-7,NA,CAWNENYEQYF,TGTGCCTGGAACGAGAACTACGAGCAGTACTTC
TRBV19,NA,TRBJ1-6,NA,CASRPGGAAGNSPLHF,TGTGCCAGTAGACCTGGAGGGGCAGCGGGAAATTCACCCCTCCACTTT
TRBV7-2,TRBD1,TRBJ1-2,few,CASSYRGQTGYTF,TGTGCCAGCAGCTACAGGGGGCAGACCGGCTACACCTTC
TRBV5-1,TRBD1,TRBJ1-6,NA,CASSRLTGGGSPLHF,TGCGCCAGCAGCAGGCTGACAGGGGGCGGTTCACCCCTCCACTTT
TRBV19,NA,TRBJ2-3,NA,CASSMRFSDTQYF,TGTGCCAGTAGTATGAGGTTTTCAGATACGCAGTATTTT
TRBV5-6,NA,TRBJ2-5,NA,CASSLVNYGETQYF,TGTGCCAGCAGCTTGGTGAACTACGGGGAGACCCAGTACTTC
TRBV30,TRBD1,TRBJ2-5,NA,CAWSGDSRETQYF,TGTGCCTGGAGTGGGGACAGCAGGGAGACCCAGTACTTC
TRBV21-1,NA,TRBJ2-1,NA,CASSKGGNEQFF,TGTGCCAGCAGCAAAGGAGGGAATGAGCAGTTCTTC
TRBV9,NA,TRBJ2-5,NA,CASSVAGDSRETQYF,TGTGCCAGCAGCGTAGCTGGGGACTCCCGGGAGACCCAGTACTTC
TRBV19,TRBD1,TRBJ1-1,once,CASSFTDRGVSAEAFF,TGTGCCAGTAGTTTCACGGACAGGGGAGTGTCGGCTGAAGCTTTCTTT
TRBV4-3,NA,TRBJ1-6,NA,CASSQDVTGLGSPLHF,TGCGCCAGCAGCCAAGATGTTACCGGACTGGGTTCACCCCTCCACTTT
TRBV25-1,TRBD2,TRBJ2-3,NA,CASSVQWAGGPIDTQYF,TGTGCCAGCAGTGTCCAATGGGCGGGAGGGCCAATAGATACGCAGTATTTT
TRBV11-3,TRBD2,TRBJ2-1,NA,CASSLSGSHEQFF,TGTGCCAGCAGCTTGAGCGGGAGTCATGAGCAGTTCTTC
TRBV27,NA,TRBJ2-7,NA,CASSFSRSAYEQYF,TGTGCCAGCAGTTTTAGTCGGAGCGCCTACGAGCAGTACTTC
TRBV7-2,NA,TRBJ1-5,NA,CASSLGWGGLQPQHF,TGTGCCAGCAGCTTAGGGTGGGGGGGACTTCAGCCCCAGCATTTT
TRBV5-1,NA,TRBJ1-1,few,CASSLKQNTEAFF,TGCGCCAGCAGCTTGAAACAGAACACTGAAGCTTTCTTT
TRBV5-4,NA,TRBJ2-5,NA,CASSPTSSETQYF,TGTGCCAGCAGCCCGACTAGTTCCGAGACCCAGTACTTC
TRBV6-5,TRBD2,TRBJ2-1,few,CASSRAGGRYNEQFF,TGTGCCAGCAGTCGGGCGGGAGGTCGCTACAATGAGCAGTTCTTC
TRBV27,NA,TRBJ1-1,NA,CASSPRLGGMNTEAFF,TGTGCCAGCAGTCCCCGCTTAGGAGGCATGAACACTGAAGCTTTCTTT
TRBV12-3/TRBV12-4,TRBD2,TRBJ2-1,NA,CASTSGKNEQFF,TGTGCCAGCACTAGCGGGAAAAATGAGCAGTTCTTC
TRBV4-1,NA,TRBJ2-1,few,CASSHSNRGVYNEQFF,TGCGCCAGCAGCCACAGCAACCGGGGAGTCTACAATGAGCAGTTCTTC
TRBV30,NA,TRBJ2-1,NA,CASSRSSYNEQFF,TGTGCCTCCTCTAGGAGCTCCTACAATGAGCAGTTCTTC
TRBV2,NA,TRBJ2-7,few,CASSGRSYEQYF,TGTGCCAGCAGTGGGAGGTCCTACGAGCAGTACTTC
TRBV7-6,NA,TRBJ2-7,few,CASSLGPLREYEQYF,TGTGCCAGCAGCTTAGGTCCCCTCAGGGAATACGAGCAGTACTTC
TRBV7-2,TRBD2,TRBJ2-3,NA,CASSSGGLAGTDTQYF,TGTGCCAGCAGCTCCGGGGGACTAGCGGGAACAGATACGCAGTATTTT
TRBV7-8,NA,TRBJ1-3,NA,CASSPVPNTIYF,TGTGCCAGCAGCCCCGTCCCGAACACCATATATTTT
TRBV7-2,TRBD1,TRBJ1-2,NA,CASSLDGRGYGYTF,TGTGCCAGCAGCTTAGATGGCAGGGGGTATGGCTACACCTTC
TRBV6-5,TRBD1,TRBJ1-2,NA,CASRDRARHGYTF,TGTGCCAGCAGAGACAGGGCCCGCCATGGCTACACCTTC
TRBV6-2/TRBV6-3,NA,TRBJ1-5,NA,CASSYSVIVGGRNQPQHF,TGTGCCAGCAGTTACTCGGTTATCGTCGGGGGGCGAAATCAGCCCCAGCATTTT
TRBV5-1,NA,TRBJ2-3,NA,CASSLEARADTQYF,TGCGCCAGCAGCTTGGAGGCCAGGGCAGATACGCAGTATTTT
TRBV19,TRBD2,TRBJ2-1,once,CASTRTSGDNEQFF,TGTGCCAGTACCCGGACTAGCGGCGACAATGAGCAGTTCTTC
TRBV27,NA,TRBJ1-2,NA,CASAWGGGQNYGYTF,TGTGCCAGCGCTTGGGGGGGTGGACAGAACTATGGCTACACCTTC
TRBV28,NA,TRBJ1-1,NA,CASSMVAIPEAFF,TGTGCCAGCAGCATGGTGGCAATCCCTGAAGCTTTCTTT
TRBV2,TRBD2,TRBJ2-5,NA,CASTSGGRETQYF,TGTGCCAGCACCTCGGGGGGGAGGGAGACCCAGTACTTC
TRBV2,TRBD2,TRBJ2-2,NA,CASRGLAGTGELFF,TGTGCCAGCAGGGGACTAGCGGGCACCGGGGAGCTGTTTTTT
TRBV25-1,NA,TRBJ1-1,NA,CASSDRDPSQRQAFF,TGTGCCAGCAGTGATCGGGATCCGTCACAACGACAAGCTTTCTTT
TRBV27,NA,TRBJ2-1,NA,CASNSGRNYNEQFF,TGTGCCAGCAATAGCGGTAGAAACTACAATGAGCAGTTCTTC
TRBV3-1/TRBV3-2,NA,TRBJ2-2,NA,CASSPTPGELFF,TGTGCCAGCAGCCCCACTCCCGGGGAGCTGTTTTTT
TRBV5-1,NA,TRBJ1-1,NA,CASSLTGTPRGTEAFF,TGCGCCAGCAGCTTGACCGGGACACCAAGAGGGACTGAAGCTTTCTTT